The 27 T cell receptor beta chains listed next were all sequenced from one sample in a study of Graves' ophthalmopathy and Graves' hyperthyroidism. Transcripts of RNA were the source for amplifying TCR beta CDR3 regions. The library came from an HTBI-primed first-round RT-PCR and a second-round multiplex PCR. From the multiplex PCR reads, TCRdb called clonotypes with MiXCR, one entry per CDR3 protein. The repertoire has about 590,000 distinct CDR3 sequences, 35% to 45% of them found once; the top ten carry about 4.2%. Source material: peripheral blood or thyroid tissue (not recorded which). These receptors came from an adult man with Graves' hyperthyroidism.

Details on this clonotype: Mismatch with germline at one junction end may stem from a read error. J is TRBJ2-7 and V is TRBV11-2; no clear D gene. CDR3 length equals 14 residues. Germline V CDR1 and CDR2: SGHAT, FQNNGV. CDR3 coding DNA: TGTGCCAGCAGCTTAGATCCAGGTCGCTACGAGCAGTGCTTC. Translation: CASSLDPGRYEQCF.

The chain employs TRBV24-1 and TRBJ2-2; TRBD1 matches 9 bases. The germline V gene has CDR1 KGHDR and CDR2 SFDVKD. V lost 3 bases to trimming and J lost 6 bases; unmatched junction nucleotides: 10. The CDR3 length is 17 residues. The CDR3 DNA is TGTGCCACCAGTGATGCTATGGGGACAGGGACGTCCGGGGAGCTGTTTTTT. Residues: CATSDAMGTGTSGELFF.

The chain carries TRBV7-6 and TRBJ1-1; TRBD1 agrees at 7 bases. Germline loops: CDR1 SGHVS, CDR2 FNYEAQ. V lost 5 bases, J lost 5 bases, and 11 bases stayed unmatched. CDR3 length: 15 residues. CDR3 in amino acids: CASSPNDRARTEAFF. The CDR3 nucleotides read TGTGCCAGCAGCCCGAATGACAGGGCGAGGACTGAAGCTTTCTTT. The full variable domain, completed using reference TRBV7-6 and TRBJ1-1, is GAGVSQSPRYKVTKRGQDVALRCDPISGHVSLYWYRQALGQGPEFLTYFNYEAQQDKSGLPNDRFSAERPEGSISTLTIQRTEQRDSAMYRCASSPNDRARTEAFFGQGTRLTVV.

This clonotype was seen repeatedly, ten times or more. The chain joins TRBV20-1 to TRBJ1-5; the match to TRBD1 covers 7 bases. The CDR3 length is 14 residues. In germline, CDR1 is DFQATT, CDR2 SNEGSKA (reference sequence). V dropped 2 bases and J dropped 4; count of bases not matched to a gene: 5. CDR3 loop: CSARYSDRNQPQHF. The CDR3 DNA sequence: TGCAGTGCTAGATATTCGGACAGGAATCAGCCCCAGCATTTT.

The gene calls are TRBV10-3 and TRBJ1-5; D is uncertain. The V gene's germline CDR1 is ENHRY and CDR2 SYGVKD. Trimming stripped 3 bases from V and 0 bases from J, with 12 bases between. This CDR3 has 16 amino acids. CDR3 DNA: TGTGCCATCAGTGACGCAGGATCTAGTAGCAATCAGCCCCAGCATTTT. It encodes CAISDAGSSSNQPQHF.

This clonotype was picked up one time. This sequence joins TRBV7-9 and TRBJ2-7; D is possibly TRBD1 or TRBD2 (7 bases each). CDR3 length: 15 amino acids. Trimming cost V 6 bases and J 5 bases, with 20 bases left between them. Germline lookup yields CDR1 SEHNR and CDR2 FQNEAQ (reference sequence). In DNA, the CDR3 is TGTGCCAGCAGTCAGAATCAGGGGGGGCTGAACGAGCAGTACTTC. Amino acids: CASSQNQGGLNEQYF. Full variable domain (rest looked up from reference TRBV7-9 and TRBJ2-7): DTGVSQNPRHKITKRGQNVTFRCDPISEHNRLYWYRQTLGQGPEFLTYFQNEAQLEKSRLLSDRFSAERPKGSFSTLEIQRTEQGDSAMYLCASSQNQGGLNEQYFGPGTRLTVT.

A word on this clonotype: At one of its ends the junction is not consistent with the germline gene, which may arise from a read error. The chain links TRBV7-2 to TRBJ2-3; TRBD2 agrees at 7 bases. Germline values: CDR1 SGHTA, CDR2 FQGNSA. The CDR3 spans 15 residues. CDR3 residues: CASTPPGGSTGTQYF. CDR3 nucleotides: TGTGCCAGTACCCCACCCGGGGGGAGCACAGGTACGCAGTATTTT.

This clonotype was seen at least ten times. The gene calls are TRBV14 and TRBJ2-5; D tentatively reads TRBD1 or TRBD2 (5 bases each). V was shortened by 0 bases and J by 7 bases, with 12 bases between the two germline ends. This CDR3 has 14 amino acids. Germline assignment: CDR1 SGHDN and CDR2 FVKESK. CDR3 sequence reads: CASSQEAFGGTQYF. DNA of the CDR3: TGTGCCAGCAGCCAAGAGGCCTTTGGGGGGACCCAGTACTTC. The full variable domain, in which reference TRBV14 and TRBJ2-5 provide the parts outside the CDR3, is EAGVTQFPSHSVIEKGQTVTLRCDPISGHDNLYWYRRVMGKEIKFLLHFVKESKQDESGMPNNRFLAERTGGTYSTLKVQPAELEDSGVYFCASSQEAFGGTQYFGPGTRLLVL.

CDR3 amino acids: CASSLNRGANYGYTF. CDR3 bases: TGTGCCAGTAGTTTAAACAGGGGGGCTAACTATGGCTACACCTTC. V gene TRBV19 combines with J gene TRBJ1-2, with 8 bases matching TRBD1. Germline CDR1 reads LNHDA; CDR2 reads SQIVND (reference sequence). The CDR3 runs to 15 residues. With V trimmed by 5 bases and J by 0 bases, 5 bases remained unmatched. Complete variable domain (other parts from reference TRBV19 and TRBJ1-2): DGGITQSPKYLFRKEGQNVTLSCEQNLNHDAMYWYRQDPGQGLRLIYYSQIVNDFQKGDIAEGYSVSREKKESFPLTVTSAQKNPTAFYLCASSLNRGANYGYTFGSGTRLTVV.

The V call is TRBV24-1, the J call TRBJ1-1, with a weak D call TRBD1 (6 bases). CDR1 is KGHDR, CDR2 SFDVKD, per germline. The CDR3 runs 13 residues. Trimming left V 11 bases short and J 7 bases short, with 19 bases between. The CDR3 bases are TGTGCCAGCACCCTCTCGGGGACAATTGAAGCTTTCTTT. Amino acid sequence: CASTLSGTIEAFF.

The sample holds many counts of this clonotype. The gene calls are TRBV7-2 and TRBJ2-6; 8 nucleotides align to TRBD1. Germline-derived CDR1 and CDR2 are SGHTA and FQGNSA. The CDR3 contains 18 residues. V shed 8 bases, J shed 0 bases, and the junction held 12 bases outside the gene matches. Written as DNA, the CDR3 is TGTGCCAGCTTAGCCGGGACAGGTTTACGCTCTGGGGCCAACGTCCTGACTTTC. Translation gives CASLAGTGLRSGANVLTF.

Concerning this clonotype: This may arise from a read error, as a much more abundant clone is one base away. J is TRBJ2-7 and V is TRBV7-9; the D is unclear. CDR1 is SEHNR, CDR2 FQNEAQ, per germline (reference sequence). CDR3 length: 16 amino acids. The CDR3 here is CASSQEDGVISYGQYF. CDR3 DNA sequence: TGCGCCAGCAGCCAAGAGGACGGTGTGATCTCCTACGGGCAGTACTTC.

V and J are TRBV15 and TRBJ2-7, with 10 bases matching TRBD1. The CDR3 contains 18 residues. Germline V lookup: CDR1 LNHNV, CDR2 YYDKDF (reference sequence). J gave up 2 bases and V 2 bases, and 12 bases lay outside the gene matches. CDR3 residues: CATSRRFNRDRGAYEQYF. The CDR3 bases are TGTGCCACCAGCAGAAGATTCAACCGGGACAGGGGAGCCTACGAGCAGTACTTC.

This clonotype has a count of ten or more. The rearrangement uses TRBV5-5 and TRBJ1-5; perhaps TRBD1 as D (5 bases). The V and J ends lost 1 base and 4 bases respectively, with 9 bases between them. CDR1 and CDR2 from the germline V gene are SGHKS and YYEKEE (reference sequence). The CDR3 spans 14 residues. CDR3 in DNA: TGTGCCAGCAGCTTGTTAGGGGATAATCAGCCCCAGCATTTT. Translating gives CASSLLGDNQPQHF. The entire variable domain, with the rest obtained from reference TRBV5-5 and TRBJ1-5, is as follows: DAGVTQSPTHLIKTRGQQVTLRCSPISGHKSVSWYQQVLGQGPQFIFQYYEKEERGRGNFPDRFSARQFPNYSSELNVNALLLGDSALYLCASSLLGDNQPQHFGDGTRLSIL.

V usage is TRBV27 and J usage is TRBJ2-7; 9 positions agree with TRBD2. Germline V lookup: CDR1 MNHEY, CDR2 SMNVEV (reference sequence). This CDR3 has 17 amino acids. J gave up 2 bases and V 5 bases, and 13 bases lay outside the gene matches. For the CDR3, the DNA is TGTGCCAGCAGTCCACAAATAGGACTAGCGAGGACCTACGAGCAGTACTTC. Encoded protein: CASSPQIGLARTYEQYF.

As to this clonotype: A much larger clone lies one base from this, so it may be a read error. CDR3 DNA: TGTGCCAGTAGTATAGATCGCCGGATACCGAACACTGGAGCTTTCTTT. Translated: CASSIDRRIPNTGAFF. The chain carries TRBV19 and TRBJ1-1; D uncertain. Germline loops: CDR1 LNHDA, CDR2 SQIVND (reference sequence). CDR3 size: 16 residues.

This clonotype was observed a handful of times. The CDR3 here is CASSPRDRDGQPQHF. CDR3 DNA: TGTGCCAGCAGCCCAAGGGACAGGGACGGACAGCCCCAGCATTTT. The chain couples TRBV9 to TRBJ1-5; 9 bases are a match to TRBD1. The germline CDR1 and CDR2 sequences are SGDLS and YYNGEE. J was trimmed by 7 bases and V by 4 bases; bases with no gene match: 9. The CDR3 has 15 amino acids.

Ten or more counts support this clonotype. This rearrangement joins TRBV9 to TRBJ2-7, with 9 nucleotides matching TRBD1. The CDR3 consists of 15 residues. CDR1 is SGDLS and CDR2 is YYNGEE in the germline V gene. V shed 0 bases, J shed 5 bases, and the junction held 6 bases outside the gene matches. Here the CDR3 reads CASSVGWDRAHEQYF. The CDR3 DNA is TGTGCCAGCAGCGTAGGGTGGGACAGGGCCCACGAGCAGTACTTC.

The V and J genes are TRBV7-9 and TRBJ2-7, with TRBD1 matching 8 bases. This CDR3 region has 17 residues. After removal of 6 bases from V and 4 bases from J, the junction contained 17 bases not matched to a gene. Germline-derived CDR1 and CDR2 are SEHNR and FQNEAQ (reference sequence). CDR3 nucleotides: TGTGCCAGCAGAGACACTAGGACAGGGAATGAAGGGTACGAGCAGTACTTC. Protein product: CASRDTRTGNEGYEQYF.

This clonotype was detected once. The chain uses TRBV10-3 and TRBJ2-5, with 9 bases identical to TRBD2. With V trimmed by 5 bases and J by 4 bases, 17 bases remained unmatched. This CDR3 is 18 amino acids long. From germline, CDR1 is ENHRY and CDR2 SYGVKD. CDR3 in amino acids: CAISYNRVQREEGETQYF. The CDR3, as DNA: TGTGCCATCAGTTACAACCGTGTCCAGCGGGAGGAGGGAGAGACCCAGTACTTC.

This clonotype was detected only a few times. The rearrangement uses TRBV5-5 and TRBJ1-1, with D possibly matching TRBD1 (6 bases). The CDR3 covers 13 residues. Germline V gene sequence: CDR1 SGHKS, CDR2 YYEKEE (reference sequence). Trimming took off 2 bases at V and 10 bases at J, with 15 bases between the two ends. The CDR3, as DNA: TGTGCCAGCAGCTTAGGGGGACTATTGGGAGCTTTCTTT. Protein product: CASSLGGLLGAFF. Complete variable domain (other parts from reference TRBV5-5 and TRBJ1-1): DAGVTQSPTHLIKTRGQQVTLRCSPISGHKSVSWYQQVLGQGPQFIFQYYEKEERGRGNFPDRFSARQFPNYSSELNVNALLLGDSALYLCASSLGGLLGAFFGQGTRLTVV.

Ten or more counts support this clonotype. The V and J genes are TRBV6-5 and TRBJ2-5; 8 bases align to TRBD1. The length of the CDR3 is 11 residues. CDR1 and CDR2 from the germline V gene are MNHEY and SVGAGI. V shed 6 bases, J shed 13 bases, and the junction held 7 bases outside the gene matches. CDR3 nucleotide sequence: TGTGCCAGCAGGGGCGGACAGGGAACGTACTTC. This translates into CASRGGQGTYF.

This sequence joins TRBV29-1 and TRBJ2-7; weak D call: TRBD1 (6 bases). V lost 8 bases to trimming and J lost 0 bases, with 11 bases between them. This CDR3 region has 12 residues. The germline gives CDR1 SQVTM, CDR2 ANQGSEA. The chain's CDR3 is CSPTGNSYEQYF. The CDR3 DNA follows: TGCAGCCCAACAGGGAACTCCTACGAGCAGTACTTC.

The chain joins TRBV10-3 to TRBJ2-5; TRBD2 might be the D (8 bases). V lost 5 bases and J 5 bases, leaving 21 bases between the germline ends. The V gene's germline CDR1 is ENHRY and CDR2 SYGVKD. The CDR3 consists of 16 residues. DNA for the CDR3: TGTGCCATCAGTACCCAGTCGGGAGGGGGCGGTGAGACCCAGTACTTC. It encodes CAISTQSGGGGETQYF.

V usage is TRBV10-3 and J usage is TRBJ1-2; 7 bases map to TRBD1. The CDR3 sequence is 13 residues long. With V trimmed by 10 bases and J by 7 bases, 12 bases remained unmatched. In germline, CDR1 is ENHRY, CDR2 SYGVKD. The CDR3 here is CASSYGTAFGYTF. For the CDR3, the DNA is TGTGCCAGCAGCTACGGGACAGCCTTTGGCTACACCTTC.

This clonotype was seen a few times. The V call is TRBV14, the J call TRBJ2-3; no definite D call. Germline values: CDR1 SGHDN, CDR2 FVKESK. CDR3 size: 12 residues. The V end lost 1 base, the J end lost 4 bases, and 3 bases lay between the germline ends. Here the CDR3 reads CASSQVADTQYF. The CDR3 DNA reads TGTGCCAGCAGCCAAGTAGCAGATACGCAGTATTTT. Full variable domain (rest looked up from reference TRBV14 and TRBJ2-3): EAGVTQFPSHSVIEKGQTVTLRCDPISGHDNLYWYRRVMGKEIKFLLHFVKESKQDESGMPNNRFLAERTGGTYSTLKVQPAELEDSGVYFCASSQVADTQYFGPGTRLTVL.

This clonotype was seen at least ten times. The CDR3 sequence is CASSVESGTGEGREKLFF. The CDR3 nucleotides are TGTGCCAGCAGCGTAGAGTCCGGGACAGGGGAAGGAAGAGAAAAACTGTTTTTT. V usage is TRBV9 and J usage is TRBJ1-4; 10 bases match TRBD1. CDR1 and CDR2 (germline): SGDLS, YYNGEE. CDR3 size: 18 residues. V shed 0 bases and J 8 bases; nucleotides not matched to a gene: 13.